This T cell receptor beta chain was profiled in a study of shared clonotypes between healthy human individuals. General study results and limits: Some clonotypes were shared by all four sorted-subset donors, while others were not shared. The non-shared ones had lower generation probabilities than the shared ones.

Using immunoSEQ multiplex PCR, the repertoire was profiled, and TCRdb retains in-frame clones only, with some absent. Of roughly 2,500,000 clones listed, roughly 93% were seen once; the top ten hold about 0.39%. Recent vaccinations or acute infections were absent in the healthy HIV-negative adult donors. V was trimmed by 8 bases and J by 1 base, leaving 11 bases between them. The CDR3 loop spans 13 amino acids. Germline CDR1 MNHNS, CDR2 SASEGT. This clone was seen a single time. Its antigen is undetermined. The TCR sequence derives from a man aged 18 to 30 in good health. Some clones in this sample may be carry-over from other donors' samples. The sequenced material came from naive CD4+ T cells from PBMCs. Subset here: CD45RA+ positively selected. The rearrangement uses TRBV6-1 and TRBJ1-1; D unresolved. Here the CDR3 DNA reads TGTGCCAGCCTCCATGCGGCGAACACTGAAGCTTTCTTT. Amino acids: CASLHAANTEAFF.